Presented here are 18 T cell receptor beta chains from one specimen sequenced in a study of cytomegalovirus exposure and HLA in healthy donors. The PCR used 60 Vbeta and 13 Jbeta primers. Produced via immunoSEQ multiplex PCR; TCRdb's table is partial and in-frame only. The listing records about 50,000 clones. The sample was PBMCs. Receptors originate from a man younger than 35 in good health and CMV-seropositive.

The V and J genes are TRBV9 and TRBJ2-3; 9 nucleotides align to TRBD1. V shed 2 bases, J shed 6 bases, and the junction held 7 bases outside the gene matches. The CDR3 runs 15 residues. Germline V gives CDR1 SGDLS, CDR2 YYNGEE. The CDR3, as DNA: TGTGCCAGCAGCGTCTACAGGGGGCGTTCCGATACGCAGTATTTT. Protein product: CASSVYRGRSDTQYF.

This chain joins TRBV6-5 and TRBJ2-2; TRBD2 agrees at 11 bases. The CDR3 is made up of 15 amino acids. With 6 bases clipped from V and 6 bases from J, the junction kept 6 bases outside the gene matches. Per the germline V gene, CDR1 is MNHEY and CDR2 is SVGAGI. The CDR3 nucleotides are TGTGCCAGCAGCTCACTAGCGGGAGAGGCCGGGGAGCTGTTTTTT. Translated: CASSSLAGEAGELFF.

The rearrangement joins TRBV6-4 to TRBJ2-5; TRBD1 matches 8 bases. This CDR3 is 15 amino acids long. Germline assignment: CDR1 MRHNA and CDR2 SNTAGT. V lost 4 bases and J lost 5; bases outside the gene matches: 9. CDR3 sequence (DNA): TGTGCCAGCAGTGGACAGGGGATGGCAGGGGAGACCCAGTACTTC. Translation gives CASSGQGMAGETQYF.

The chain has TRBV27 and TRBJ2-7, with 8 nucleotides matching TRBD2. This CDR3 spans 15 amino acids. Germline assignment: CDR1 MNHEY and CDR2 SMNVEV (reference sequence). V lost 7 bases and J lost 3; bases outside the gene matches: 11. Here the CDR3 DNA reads TGTGCCAGCAAAGGCCACGGGGGGGCCATCTACGAGCAGTACTTC. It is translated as CASKGHGGAIYEQYF.

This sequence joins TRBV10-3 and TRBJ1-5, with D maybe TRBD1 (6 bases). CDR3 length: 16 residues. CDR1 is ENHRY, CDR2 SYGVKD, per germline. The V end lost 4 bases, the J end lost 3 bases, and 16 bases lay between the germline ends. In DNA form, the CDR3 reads TGTGCCATCAGTGCCCAGGACAGTAACTTCAATCAGCCCCAGCATTTT. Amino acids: CAISAQDSNFNQPQHF.

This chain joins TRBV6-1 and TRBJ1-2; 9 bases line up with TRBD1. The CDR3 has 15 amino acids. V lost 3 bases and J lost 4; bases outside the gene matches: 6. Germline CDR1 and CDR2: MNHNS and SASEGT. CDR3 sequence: CASSDRTGASYGYTF. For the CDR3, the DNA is TGTGCCAGCAGTGACAGGACAGGGGCTTCCTATGGCTACACCTTC.

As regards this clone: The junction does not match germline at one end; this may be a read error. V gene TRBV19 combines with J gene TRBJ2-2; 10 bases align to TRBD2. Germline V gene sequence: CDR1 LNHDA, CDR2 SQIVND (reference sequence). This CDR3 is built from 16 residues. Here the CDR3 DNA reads TGTTCCAGTAGTCCCAGCGGGAGGGCGAACACCGGGGAGCTGTTTTTT. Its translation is CSSSPSGRANTGELFF. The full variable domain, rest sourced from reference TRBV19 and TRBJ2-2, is DGGITQSPKYLFRKEGQNVTLSCEQNLNHDAMYWYRQDPGQGLRLIYYSQIVNDFQKGDIAEGYSVSREKKESFPLTVTSAQKNPTAFYLCSSSPSGRANTGELFFGEGSRLTVL.

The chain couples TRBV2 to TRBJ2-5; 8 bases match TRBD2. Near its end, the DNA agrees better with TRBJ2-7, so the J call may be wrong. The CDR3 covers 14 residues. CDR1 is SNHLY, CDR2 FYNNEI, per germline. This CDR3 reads CASLSGSLSYEQYF. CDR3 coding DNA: TGTGCCAGCCTAAGCGGGAGTCTTTCCTACGAGCAGTACTTC.

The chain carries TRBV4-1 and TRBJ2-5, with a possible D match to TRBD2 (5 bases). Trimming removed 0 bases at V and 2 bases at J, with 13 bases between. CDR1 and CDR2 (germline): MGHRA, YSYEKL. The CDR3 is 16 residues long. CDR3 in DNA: TGCGCCAGCAGCCAAGATTTTACTAGAAGACAAGAGACCCAGTACTTC. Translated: CASSQDFTRRQETQYF.

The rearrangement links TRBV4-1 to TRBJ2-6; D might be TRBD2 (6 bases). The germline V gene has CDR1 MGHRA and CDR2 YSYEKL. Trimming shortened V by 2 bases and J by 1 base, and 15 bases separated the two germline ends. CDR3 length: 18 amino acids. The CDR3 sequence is CASSQPRGSGSGANVLTF. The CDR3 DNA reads TGCGCCAGCAGCCAACCTCGGGGGTCTGGGTCTGGGGCCAACGTCCTGACTTTC.

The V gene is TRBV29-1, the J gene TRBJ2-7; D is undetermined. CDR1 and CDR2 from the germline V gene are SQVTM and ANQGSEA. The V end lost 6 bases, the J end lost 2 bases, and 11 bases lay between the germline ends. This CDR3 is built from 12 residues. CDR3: CSVVVAAYEQYF. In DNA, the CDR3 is TGCAGCGTAGTAGTCGCTGCCTACGAGCAGTACTTC.

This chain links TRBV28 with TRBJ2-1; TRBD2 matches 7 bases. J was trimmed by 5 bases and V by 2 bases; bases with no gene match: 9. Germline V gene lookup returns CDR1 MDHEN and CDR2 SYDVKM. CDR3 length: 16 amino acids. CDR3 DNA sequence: TGTGCCAGCAGTTTAATCTCCAGCGGGAAAAACAATGAGCAGTTCTTC. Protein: CASSLISSGKNNEQFF.

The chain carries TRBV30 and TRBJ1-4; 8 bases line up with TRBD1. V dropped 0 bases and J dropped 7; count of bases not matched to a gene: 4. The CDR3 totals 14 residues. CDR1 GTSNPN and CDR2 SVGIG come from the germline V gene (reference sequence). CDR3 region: CAWSVNRGSEKLFF. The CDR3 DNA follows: TGTGCCTGGAGTGTAAACAGGGGGAGTGAAAAACTGTTTTTT.

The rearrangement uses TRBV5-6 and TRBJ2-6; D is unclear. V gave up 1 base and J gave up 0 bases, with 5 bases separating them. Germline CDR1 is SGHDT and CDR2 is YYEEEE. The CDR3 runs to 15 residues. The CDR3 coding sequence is TGTGCCAGCAGCTTGTATAGCTCTGGGGCCAACGTCCTGACTTTC. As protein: CASSLYSSGANVLTF.

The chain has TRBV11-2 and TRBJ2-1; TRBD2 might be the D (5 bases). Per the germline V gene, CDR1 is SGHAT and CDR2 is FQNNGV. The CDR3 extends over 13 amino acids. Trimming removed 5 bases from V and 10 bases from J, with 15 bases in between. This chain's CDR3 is CASSLTRWEEQFF. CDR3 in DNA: TGTGCCAGCAGCCTAACTAGGTGGGAGGAGCAGTTCTTC. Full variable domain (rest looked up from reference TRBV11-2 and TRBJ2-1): EAGVAQSPRYKIIEKRQSVAFWCNPISGHATLYWYQQILGQGPKLLIQFQNNGVVDDSQLPKDRFSAERLKGVDSTLKIQPAKLEDSAVYLCASSLTRWEEQFFGPGTRLTVL.

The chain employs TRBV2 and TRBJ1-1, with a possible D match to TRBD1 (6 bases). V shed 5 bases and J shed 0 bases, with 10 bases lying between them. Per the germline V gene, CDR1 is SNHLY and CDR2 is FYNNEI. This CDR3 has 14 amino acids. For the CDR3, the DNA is TGTGCCAGCAGTAAAACAGGGATGAACACTGAAGCTTTCTTT. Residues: CASSKTGMNTEAFF.

The CDR3 loop reads CASSSPRGRELGKQYF. CDR3 bases: TGTGCCAGCAGTTCCCCCCGGGGGCGGGAGCTTGGAAAGCAGTACTTC. This chain joins TRBV27 and TRBJ2-7; D perhaps matches TRBD2 (7 bases). Germline V gene sequence: CDR1 MNHEY, CDR2 SMNVEV (reference sequence). The germline V and J ends were trimmed by 4 bases and 8 bases, with 24 bases remaining between them. This CDR3 contains 16 residues.

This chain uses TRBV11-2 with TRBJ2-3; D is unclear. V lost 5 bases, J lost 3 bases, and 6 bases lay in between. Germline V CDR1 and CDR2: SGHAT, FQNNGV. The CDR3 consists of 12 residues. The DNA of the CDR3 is TGTGCCAGCAGCCCTACGACAGATACGCAGTATTTT. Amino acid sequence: CASSPTTDTQYF.